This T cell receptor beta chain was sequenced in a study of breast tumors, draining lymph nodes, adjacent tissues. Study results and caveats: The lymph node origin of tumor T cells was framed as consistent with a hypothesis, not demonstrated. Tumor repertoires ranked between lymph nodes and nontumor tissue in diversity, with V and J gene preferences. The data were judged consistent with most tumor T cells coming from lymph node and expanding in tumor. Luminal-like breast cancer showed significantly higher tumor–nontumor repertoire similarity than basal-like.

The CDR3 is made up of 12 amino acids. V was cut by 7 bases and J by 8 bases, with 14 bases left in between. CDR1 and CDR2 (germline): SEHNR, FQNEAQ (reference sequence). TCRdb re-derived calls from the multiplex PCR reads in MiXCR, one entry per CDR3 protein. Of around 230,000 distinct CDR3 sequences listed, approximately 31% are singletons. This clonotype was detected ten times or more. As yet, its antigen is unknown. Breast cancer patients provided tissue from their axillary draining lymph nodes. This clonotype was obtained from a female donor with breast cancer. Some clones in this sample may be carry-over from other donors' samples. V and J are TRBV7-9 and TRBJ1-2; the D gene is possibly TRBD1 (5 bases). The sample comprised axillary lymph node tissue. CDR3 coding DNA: TGTGCCAGCACCAAAGGGGCGGCGGGCTACACCTTC. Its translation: CASTKGAAGYTF.